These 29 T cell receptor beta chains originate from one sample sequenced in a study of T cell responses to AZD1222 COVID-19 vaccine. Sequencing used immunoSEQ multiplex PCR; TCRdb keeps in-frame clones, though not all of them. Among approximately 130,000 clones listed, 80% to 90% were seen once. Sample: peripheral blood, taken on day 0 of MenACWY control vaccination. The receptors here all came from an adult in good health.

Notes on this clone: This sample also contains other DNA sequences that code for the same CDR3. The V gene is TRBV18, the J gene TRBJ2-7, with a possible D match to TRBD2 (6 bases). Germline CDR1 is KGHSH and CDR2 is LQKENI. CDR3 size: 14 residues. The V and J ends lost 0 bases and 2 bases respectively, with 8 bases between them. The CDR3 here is CASSPPGLPYEQYF. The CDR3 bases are TGTGCCAGCTCACCACCGGGACTTCCCTACGAGCAGTACTTC. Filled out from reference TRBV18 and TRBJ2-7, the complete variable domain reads NAGVMQNPRHLVRRRGQEARLRCSPMKGHSHVYWYRQLPEEGLKFMVYLQKENIIDESGMPKERFSAEFPKEGPSILRIQQVVRGDSAAYFCASSPPGLPYEQYFGPGTRLTVT.

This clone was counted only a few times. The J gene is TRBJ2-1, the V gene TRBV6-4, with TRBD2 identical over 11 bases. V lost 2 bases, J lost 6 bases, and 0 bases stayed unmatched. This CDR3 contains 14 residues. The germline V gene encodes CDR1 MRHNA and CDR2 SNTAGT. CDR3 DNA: TGTGCCAGCAGTGACGGGACTAGCGGCAATGAGCAGTTCTTC. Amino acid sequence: CASSDGTSGNEQFF.

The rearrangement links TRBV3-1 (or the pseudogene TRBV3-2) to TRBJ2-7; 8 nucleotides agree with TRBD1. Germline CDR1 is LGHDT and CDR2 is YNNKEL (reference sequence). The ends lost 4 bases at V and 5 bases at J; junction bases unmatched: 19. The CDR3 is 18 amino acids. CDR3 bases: TGTGCCAGCAGCCCGCTAGGGGGCAGGGGGCAATCTGGTAACGAGCAGTACTTC. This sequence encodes CASSPLGGRGQSGNEQYF.

The CDR3 nucleotides read TGTGCCAGCAGCCCATTTGCGGGAGGGTCCTACGAGCAGTACTTC. It is translated as CASSPFAGGSYEQYF. The chain carries TRBV27 and TRBJ2-7; TRBD2 matches 9 bases. There are 15 residues in the CDR3. Looked up from germline, CDR1 is MNHEY and CDR2 is SMNVEV (reference sequence). J was trimmed by 1 base and V by 6 bases; bases with no gene match: 7.

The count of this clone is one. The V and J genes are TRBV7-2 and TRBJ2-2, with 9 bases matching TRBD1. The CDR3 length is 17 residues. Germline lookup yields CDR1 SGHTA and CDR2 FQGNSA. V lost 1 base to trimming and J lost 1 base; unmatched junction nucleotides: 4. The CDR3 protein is CASSLGTGVWNTGELFF. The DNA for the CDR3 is TGTGCCAGCAGCTTAGGGACAGGGGTGTGGAACACCGGGGAGCTGTTTTTT.

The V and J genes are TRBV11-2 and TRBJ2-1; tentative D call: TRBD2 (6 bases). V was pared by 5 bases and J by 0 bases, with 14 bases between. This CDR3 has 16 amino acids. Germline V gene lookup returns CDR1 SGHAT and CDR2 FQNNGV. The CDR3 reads CASSLGGRSSYNEQFF. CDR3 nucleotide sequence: TGTGCCAGCAGCCTAGGAGGGAGGAGCTCCTACAATGAGCAGTTCTTC.

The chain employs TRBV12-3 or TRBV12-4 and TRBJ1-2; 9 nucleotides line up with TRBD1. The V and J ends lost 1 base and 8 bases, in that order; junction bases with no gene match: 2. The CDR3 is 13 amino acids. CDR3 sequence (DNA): TGTGCCAGCAGTTTAGACAGGGGGCTCGGCTACACCTTC. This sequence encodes CASSLDRGLGYTF.

The CDR3 region has the DNA TGTGCCAGCACCCCTGCGGCAGGGAGAGGCGAGACCCAGTACTTC. Translating gives CASTPAAGRGETQYF. The chain recombines TRBV7-8 with TRBJ2-5; D tentatively reads TRBD1 or TRBD2 (5 bases each). The CDR3 is 15 amino acids. The V gene lost 7 bases and the J gene lost 5 bases, with 20 bases spanning the gap. Germline lookup yields CDR1 SGHVS and CDR2 FQNEAQ.

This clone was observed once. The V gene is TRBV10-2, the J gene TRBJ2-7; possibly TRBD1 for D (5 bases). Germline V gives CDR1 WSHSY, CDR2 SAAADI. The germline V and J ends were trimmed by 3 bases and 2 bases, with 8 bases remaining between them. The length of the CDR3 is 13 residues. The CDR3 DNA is TGCGCCAGCAGTGATACAGGTGCCTACGAGCAGTACTTC. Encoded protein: CASSDTGAYEQYF.

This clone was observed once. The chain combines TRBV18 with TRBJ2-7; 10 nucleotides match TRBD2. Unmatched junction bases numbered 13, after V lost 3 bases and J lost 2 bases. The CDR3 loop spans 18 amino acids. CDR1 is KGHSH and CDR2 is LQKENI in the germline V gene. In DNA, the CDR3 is TGTGCCAGCTCACCCCTGCAGATGACTAGCGGGTCCACCTACGAGCAGTACTTC. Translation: CASSPLQMTSGSTYEQYF.

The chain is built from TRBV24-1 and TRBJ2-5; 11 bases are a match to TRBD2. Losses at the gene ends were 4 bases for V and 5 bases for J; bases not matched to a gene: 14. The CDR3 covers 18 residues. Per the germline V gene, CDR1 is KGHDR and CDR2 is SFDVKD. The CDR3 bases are TGTGCCACCAGTGAAGGTGGTAGCGGGAGGGCCATGGGGGAGACCCAGTACTTC. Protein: CATSEGGSGRAMGETQYF.

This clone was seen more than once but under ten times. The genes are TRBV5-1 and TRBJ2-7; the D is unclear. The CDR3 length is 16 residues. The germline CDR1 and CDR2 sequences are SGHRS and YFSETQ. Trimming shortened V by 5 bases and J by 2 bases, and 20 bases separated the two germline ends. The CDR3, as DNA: TGCGCCAGCAGTAGGTACCTTTCAGGTACGCCCTACGAGCAGTACTTC. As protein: CASSRYLSGTPYEQYF.

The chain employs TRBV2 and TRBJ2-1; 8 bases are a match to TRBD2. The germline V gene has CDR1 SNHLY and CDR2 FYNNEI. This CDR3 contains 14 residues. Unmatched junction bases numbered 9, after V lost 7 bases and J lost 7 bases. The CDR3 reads CASNTGTSYNEQFF. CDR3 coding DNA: TGTGCCAGCAACACCGGGACTAGTTATAATGAGCAGTTCTTC.

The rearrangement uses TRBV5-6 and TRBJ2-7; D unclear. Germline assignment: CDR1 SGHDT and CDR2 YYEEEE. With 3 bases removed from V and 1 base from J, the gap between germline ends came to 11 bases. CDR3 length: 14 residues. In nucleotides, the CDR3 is TGTGCCAGCAGCTCGTTACTAATTTCCTACGAGCAGTACTTC. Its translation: CASSSLLISYEQYF.

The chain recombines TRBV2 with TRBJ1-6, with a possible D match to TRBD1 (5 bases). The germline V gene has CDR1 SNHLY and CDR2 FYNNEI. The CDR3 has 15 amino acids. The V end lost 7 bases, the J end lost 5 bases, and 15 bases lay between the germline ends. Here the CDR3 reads CASTDGTGHNSPLHF. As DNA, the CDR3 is TGTGCCAGCACCGACGGGACGGGTCATAATTCACCCCTCCACTTT.

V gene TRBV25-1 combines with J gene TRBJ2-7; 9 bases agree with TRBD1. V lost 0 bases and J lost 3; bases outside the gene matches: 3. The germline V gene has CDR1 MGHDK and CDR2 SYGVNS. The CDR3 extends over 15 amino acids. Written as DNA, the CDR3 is TGTGCCAGCAGTGAATATGGGACAGGGATCTACGAGCAGTACTTC. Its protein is CASSEYGTGIYEQYF.

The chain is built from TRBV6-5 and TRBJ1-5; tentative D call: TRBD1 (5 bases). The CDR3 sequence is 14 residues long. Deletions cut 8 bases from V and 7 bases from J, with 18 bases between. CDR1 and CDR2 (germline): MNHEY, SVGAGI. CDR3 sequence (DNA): TGTGCCAGCTGGTCGGTCCAGGGCGGACAGCCCCAGCATTTT. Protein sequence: CASWSVQGGQPQHF.

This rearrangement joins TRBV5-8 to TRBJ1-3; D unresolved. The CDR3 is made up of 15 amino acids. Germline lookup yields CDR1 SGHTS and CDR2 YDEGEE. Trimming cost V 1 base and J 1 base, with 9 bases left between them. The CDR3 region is CASSLYGNSGNTIYF. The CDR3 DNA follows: TGTGCCAGCAGCTTGTATGGGAATTCTGGAAACACCATATATTTT.

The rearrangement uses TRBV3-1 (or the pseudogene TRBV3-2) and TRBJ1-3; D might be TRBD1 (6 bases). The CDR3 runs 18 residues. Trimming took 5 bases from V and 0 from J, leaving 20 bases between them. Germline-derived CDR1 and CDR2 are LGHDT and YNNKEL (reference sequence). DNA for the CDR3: TGTGCCAGCAGCTATTACCAACGTGGGGGCCCCTCTGGAAACACCATATATTTT. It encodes CASSYYQRGGPSGNTIYF.

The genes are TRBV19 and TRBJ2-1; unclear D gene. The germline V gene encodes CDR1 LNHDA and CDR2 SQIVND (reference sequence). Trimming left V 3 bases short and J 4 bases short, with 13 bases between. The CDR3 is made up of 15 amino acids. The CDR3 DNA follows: TGTGCCAGTAGTATTAGTCCATCTCTTTACAATGAGCAGTTCTTC. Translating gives CASSISPSLYNEQFF.

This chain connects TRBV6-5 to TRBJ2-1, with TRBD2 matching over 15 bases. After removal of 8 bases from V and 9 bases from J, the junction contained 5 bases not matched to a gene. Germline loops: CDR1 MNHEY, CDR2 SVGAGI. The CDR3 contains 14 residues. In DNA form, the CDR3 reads TGTGCCAGCTCCGGGACTAGCGGGAGGACTGAGCAGTTCTTC. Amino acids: CASSGTSGRTEQFF.

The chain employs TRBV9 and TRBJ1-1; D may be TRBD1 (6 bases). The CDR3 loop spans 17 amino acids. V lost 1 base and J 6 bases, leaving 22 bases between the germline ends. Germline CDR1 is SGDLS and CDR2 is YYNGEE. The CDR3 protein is CASSVTAGVIKRSEAFF. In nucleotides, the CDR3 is TGTGCCAGCAGCGTAACGGCAGGGGTTATTAAAAGGTCTGAAGCTTTCTTT.

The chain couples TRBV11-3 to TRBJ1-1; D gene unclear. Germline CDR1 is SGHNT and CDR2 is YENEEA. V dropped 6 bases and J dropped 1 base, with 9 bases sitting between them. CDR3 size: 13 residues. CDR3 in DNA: TGTGCCAGCAGGGAGCCAGGGAACACTGAAGCTTTCTTT. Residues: CASREPGNTEAFF.

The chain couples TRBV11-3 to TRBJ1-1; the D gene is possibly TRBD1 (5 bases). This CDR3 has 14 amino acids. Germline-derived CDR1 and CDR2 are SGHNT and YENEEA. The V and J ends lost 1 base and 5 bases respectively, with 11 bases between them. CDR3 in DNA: TGTGCCAGCAGCTTAGGGGGCACGGGGACTGAAGCTTTCTTT. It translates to CASSLGGTGTEAFF.

The CDR3 reads CAYAFLNEQFF. The CDR3 DNA reads as TGTGCCTACGCCTTCCTAAATGAGCAGTTCTTC. The chain employs TRBV30 and TRBJ2-1; D unclear. V lost 7 bases and J 7 bases, leaving 11 bases between the germline ends. CDR3 length: 11 residues. Germline V gene lookup returns CDR1 GTSNPN and CDR2 SVGIG (reference sequence).

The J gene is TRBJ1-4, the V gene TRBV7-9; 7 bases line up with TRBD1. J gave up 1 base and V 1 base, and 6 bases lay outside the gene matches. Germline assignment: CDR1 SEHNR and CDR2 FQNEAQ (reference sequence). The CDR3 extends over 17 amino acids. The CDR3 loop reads CASSLGQGELTNEKLFF. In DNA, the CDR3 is TGTGCCAGCAGCTTAGGGCAGGGGGAATTAACTAATGAAAAACTGTTTTTT.

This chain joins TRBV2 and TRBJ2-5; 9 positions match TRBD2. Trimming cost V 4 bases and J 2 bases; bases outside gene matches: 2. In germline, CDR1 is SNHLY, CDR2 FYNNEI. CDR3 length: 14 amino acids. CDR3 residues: CASSALAGQETQYF. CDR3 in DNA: TGTGCCAGCAGTGCGCTAGCGGGACAAGAGACCCAGTACTTC. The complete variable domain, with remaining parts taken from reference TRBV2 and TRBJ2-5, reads EPEVTQTPSHQVTQMGQEVILRCVPISNHLYFYWYRQILGQKVEFLVSFYNNEISEKSEIFDDQFSVERPDGSNFTLKIRSTKLEDSAMYFCASSALAGQETQYFGPGTRLLVL.

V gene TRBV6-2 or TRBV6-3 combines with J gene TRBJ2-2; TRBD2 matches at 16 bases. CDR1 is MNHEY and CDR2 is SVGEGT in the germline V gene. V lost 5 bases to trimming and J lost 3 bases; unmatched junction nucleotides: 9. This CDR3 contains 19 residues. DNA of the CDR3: TGTGCCAGCAGTCCGCCGGGACTAGCGGGAGGGCCTCACACCGGGGAGCTGTTTTTT. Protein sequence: CASSPPGLAGGPHTGELFF.

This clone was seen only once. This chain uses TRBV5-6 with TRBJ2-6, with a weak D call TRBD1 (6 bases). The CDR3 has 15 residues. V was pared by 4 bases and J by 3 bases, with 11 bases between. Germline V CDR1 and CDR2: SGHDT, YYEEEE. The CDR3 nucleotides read TGTGCCAGCAGCAAGGGGGTTGATGGGGCCAACGTCCTGACTTTC. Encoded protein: CASSKGVDGANVLTF.